The clone carrying this T cell receptor beta chain was counted a few times. Its antigen is still unknown. The sample is drawn from a study of response to subunit inactivated influenza vaccine. From the RT-PCR reads, TCRdb called clonotypes with MiXCR, one entry per CDR3 protein. Counted here are around 160,000 distinct CDR3 sequences, 9.5% to 13% occurring once; the ten biggest clones make up roughly 12%. CDR3 length equals 14 residues. Trimming left V 6 bases short and J 5 bases short, with 13 bases between. The germline V gene has CDR1 MDHEN and CDR2 SYDVKM. Overall study findings and caveats: New T cells are recruited in small numbers by each seasonal influenza vaccination, according to the authors' suggestion.

The receptor was derived from a man over 45 who received an inactivated influenza vaccine. The chain links TRBV28 to TRBJ2-2; possibly TRBD2 for D (5 bases). This sample comprised non-naive T cells sorted from PBMCs, obtained roughly 48 days after vaccination. The CDR3 protein is CASRRTSWTGELFF. CDR3 sequence (DNA): TGTGCCAGCAGGAGGACTTCCTGGACCGGGGAGCTGTTTTTT.